This record covers a single T cell receptor beta chain. The antigen it binds to is not known. The input lacks base qualities; no much larger clone sits a single base away. The protocol used for the library was UMI-ligation and nested PCR. The beta constant-region primer consisted of an equimolar mixture of two oligonucleotides that together covered TRBC1 and TRBC2. The ligated cDNA went through four rounds of PCR with nested alpha and beta constant-region primers together with the SP2 primer. T4 RNA ligase 1 ligated a single-stranded oligonucleotide carrying the SP2 primer and a 12-nucleotide UMI to the cDNA 3' end. The ligation reaction was kept at 16 degrees C for roughly 18-24 hours. PCR2 was typically run as a SYBR Green qPCR and stopped at a predetermined threshold to prevent over-amplification. All purifications after the first were performed with Agencourt AMPure XP magnetic beads. Libraries were quantified by Qubit and checked on a TapeStation, with a main peak expected near 650 bp. Pooled libraries were sequenced on an Illumina MiSeq using v2 2x251 paired-end kits, and typically 1-2 million reads were obtained per sample. Each sample library was pooled at about 4.4 nM, and about 4.5-7.5% PhiX was included to improve cluster recognition. On the authors' methods: V and J genes were assigned to Demultiplexor-processed FASTQ reads by Decombinator through tag matching, with a single base-pair mismatch being allowed. UMIs were used by Collapsinator to correct both sequencing errors and frequency errors arising from PCR heterogeneity. TCRs were translated and CDR3s were extracted from the conserved cysteine to the FGXG phenylalanine by CDR3Translator, with non-productive sequences being flagged. Repertoires were subsampled to equal numbers of UMI-defined TCRs before Gini, Shannon entropy and inverse Simpson indices were calculated. Clonotype abundance distributions were fitted to a power law by maximum likelihood within the linear range. On one naive CD8 sample, the pipeline and MIGEC gave similar UMI counts, unique TCR numbers and clonal distributions. One analysis removed from the naive repertoire any naive TCRs that were also found in any memory subset from the same donor. Repertoires were searched for some 7,000 CMV-associated CDR3 sequences compiled from VDJdb and a published dataset. In TCRdb, the public reads were trimmed at Q25 with fastp and aligned with MiXCR, with productive beta chains retained. Records with the same CDR3 protein are collapsed into one entry carrying the most frequent genes and DNA. TCRdb assigned the V and J calls; the authors' analysis was not used. This sample comprises fewer than 150,000 distinct CDR3 sequences, more than 15% of them detected only once. More than 0.6% of the sample lies in the top ten.

This sample was taken from a study of naive and memory T cell subsets (dated by TCRdb to about 2017). Study-level background: The study applied an open-source, UMI-based TCR alpha and beta sequencing pipeline to sorted naive and memory peripheral blood T cell subsets. The functional CMV T cell responses agreed completely with IgG serology results. RNA was DNase-treated and reverse transcribed with TCR constant-region primers, mostly using SuperScript III. The investigation overall reported the following: RNA-based TCR counts may be affected by expression changes linked to T cell activation and differentiation. TCR abundance followed a power law with an exponent that was different for naive and memory subsets but consistent across the three individuals. After error correction, over 85% of naive TCR sequences appeared only once, giving much steeper abundance distributions than memory subsets. Single alpha or beta chain sequences, rather than paired alpha/beta receptors, were used to define clonotypes. In both CD4 and CD8 cells, going from naive through CM, EM and EMRA, the Gini index went up while Shannon and inverse Simpson diversity went down. Naive repertoires, especially CD8, contained a few larger clonotypes, possibly memory cells re-expressing CD45RA. The repertoire findings for the naive and memory subsets could not be validated, as no ground truth was available.

From the second PCR step on, the TCR alpha and beta chain libraries were amplified in separate reactions. The CMV status of each donor was determined by measuring IFNgamma production from CD4+ T cells after fresh PBMCs had been stimulated overnight with CMV viral lysate. CD4 T cells were positively selected with Miltenyi beads, followed by positive selection of CD8 T cells from the CD4-negative fraction. After staining for CD3, CD4, CD8, CD45RA, CD27 and a live/dead dye, cells were sorted on a BD Aria II into four subsets based on CD45RA and CD27. A few healthy volunteers provided blood, and each donor's sample was split into CD4 and CD8 T cells and then further divided into four differentiation subsets. About 110 ml of peripheral blood was taken from each donor, and PBMC were separated by density-gradient centrifugation on Ficoll-Paque PLUS. After sorting, cells were lysed in RLT buffer, RNA was extracted using a Qiagen RNeasy kit, and the extracted RNA was stored at -80 degrees C.

The CDR3 contains 17 residues, cysteine and phenylalanine counted. The only DNA kept is the CDR3, 51 bases in frame from the first base. CDR1 is given as MNHEY and CDR2 as SMNVEV, both from the germline V gene (reference sequence). The V end gives up 5 bases and the J end 2 bases, leaving 10 bases in the junction not matched to a gene. The sequence was obtained from a human donor in good health. Recombination connected TRBV27 to TRBJ2-3, with 10 bases aligning to TRBD1. Specimen: naive CD8+ T cells from blood. The sample's cell subset or site, from its label and the paper: naive T cells, CD45RA high CD27+. The CDR3 protein: CASSPTAGTGVTDTQYF. Here is the DNA: TGTGCCAGCAGTCCGACCGCTGGGACAGGGGTCACAGATACGCAGTATTTT.